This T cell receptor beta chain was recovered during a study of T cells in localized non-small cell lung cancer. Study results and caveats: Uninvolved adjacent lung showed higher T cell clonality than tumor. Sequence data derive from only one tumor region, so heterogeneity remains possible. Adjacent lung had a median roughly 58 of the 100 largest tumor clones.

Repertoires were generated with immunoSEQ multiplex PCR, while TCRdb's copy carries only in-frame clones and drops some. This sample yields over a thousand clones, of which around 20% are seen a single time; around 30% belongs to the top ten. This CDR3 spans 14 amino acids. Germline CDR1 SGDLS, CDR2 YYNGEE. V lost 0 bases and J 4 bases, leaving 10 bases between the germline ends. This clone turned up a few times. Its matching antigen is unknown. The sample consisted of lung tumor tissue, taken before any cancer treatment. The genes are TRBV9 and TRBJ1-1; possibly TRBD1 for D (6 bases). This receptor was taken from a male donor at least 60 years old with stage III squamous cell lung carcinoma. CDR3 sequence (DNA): TGTGCCAGCAGCGTAGAAACAGGGACCACTGAAGCTTTCTTT. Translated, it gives CASSVETGTTEAFF. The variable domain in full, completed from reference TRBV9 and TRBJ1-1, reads DSGVTQTPKHLITATGQRVTLRCSPRSGDLSVYWYQQSLDQGLQFLIQYYNGEERAKGNILERFSAQQFPDLHSELNLSSLELGDSALYFCASSVETGTTEAFFGQGTRLTVV.